A selection of T cell receptor beta chains follows, all from one sample in a study of T cell changes during pregnancy in multiple sclerosis. Clones were sequenced by immunoSEQ multiplex PCR, and TCRdb holds only the in-frame ones, with some missing. Seen here are around 17,000 clones, almost 96% observed once, and the top ten hold about 0.94%. The input for sequencing was peripheral blood, taken in the third trimester of pregnancy. The receptors were sampled from a female donor with multiple sclerosis, enrolled in a pregnancy study. CDR3s include the opening cysteine and the closing phenylalanine or tryptophan. A D gene is named only where the DNA matches it firmly. Clone size is not always given. Where it is, it says once, few, many or a class for expanded clones.

d_call clone_size j_call v_call cdr3_aa cdr3_nt
TRBD1 . TRBJ1-4 TRBV6-1 CASSEALQGQGRGGKEKLFF TGTGCCAGCAGTGAAGCGCTTCAGGGACAGGGGAGAGGGGGAAAGGAAAAACTGTTTTTT
TRBD1 once TRBJ1-5 TRBV19 CASSRGQDDQPQHF TGTGCCAGTAGTAGAGGACAGGACGATCAGCCCCAGCATTTT
. . TRBJ2-7 TRBV7-5 CVRSLGPGGRCEQYF TGTGTCAGAAGCTTAGGACCGGGCGGGAGGTGCGAGCAGTACTTC
. once TRBJ1-5 TRBV6-1 CASTQQYSNQPQHF TGTGCCAGCACCCAACAGTATAGCAATCAGCCCCAGCATTTT
. . TRBJ2-1 TRBV7-9 CASSGTAETEPYNEQFF TGTGCCAGCAGCGGTACCGCAGAAACAGAACCCTACAATGAGCAGTTCTTC
. . TRBJ2-3 TRBV25-1 CASRSGGDTQYF TGTGCCAGCAGAAGTGGGGGGGATACGCAGTATTTT
TRBD1 . TRBJ2-7 TRBV6-1 CASTPSWDRGHEQYF TGTGCCAGCACTCCAAGCTGGGACAGGGGGCACGAGCAGTACTTC
TRBD1 . TRBJ2-1 TRBV6-4 CASSDSTGGSNEQFF TGTGCCAGCAGTGACTCGACAGGGGGTAGCAATGAGCAGTTCTTC
TRBD1 . TRBJ2-2 TRBV5-1 CASSWTGLNTGELFF TGCGCCAGCAGCTGGACAGGGCTGAACACCGGGGAGCTGTTTTTT
. . TRBJ2-1 TRBV28 CASRSGVAAYNEQFF TGTGCCAGCAGATCGGGGGTAGCGGCCTACAATGAGCAGTTCTTC
. . TRBJ1-5 TRBV2 CASSRDWNQPQHF TGTGCCAGCAGTCGTGACTGGAATCAGCCCCAGCATTTT
TRBD2 . TRBJ2-3 TRBV6-4 CASSGTSGGTDTQYF TGTGCCAGCAGTGGGACTAGCGGGGGCACAGATACGCAGTATTTT
. . TRBJ2-1 TRBV5-4 CASSQFRGNSYNEQFF TGTGCCAGCAGTCAGTTCCGGGGGAACTCCTACAATGAGCAGTTCTTC
. . TRBJ1-1 TRBV19 CASSIGSTEAFF TGTGCCAGTAGTATTGGCAGCACTGAAGCTTTCTTT
. . TRBJ1-3 TRBV28 CASIDPNPEGPGNTIYF TGTGCCAGCATCGATCCGAACCCGGAGGGGCCTGGAAACACCATATATTTT
TRBD1 . TRBJ1-2 TRBV27 CASSDRVRGYTF TGTGCCAGCAGCGACAGGGTTCGAGGCTACACCTTC
TRBD2 . TRBJ2-1 TRBV30 CAWIPPSGSYNEQFF TGTGCCTGGATCCCTCCTAGCGGGAGCTACAATGAGCAGTTCTTC
. . TRBJ2-7 TRBV5-5 CASSLVGGSYEQYF TGTGCCAGCAGCTTGGTCGGAGGGTCCTACGAGCAGTACTTC
TRBD1 . TRBJ1-1 TRBV9 CASSVKTGPNTEAFF TGTGCCAGCAGCGTGAAGACAGGGCCGAACACTGAAGCTTTCTTT
TRBD2 . TRBJ2-1 TRBV25-1 CASRSASGSFSNEQFF TGTGCCAGCAGGTCGGCTAGCGGGAGTTTTTCCAATGAGCAGTTCTTC
. . TRBJ1-6 TRBV11-2 CASSLGSSYNSPLHF TGTGCCAGCAGCTTGGGGAGCTCCTATAATTCACCCCTCCACTTT
TRBD1 . TRBJ1-6 TRBV28 CASSLEDRGLYNSPLHF TGTGCCAGCAGCTTAGAAGACAGGGGGTTATATAATTCACCCCTCCACTTT
. . TRBJ2-7 TRBV7-6 CASSSTGLDEQYF TGTGCCAGCAGCTCTACAGGGCTCGACGAGCAGTACTTC